This is a list of T cell receptor beta chains from one sample in a study of molecular identifiers for immune sequencing clone quantification. TCRdb reanalysed the PCR reads using MiXCR and keeps one entry per CDR3 protein. This sample has approximately 680,000 distinct CDR3 sequences, with approximately 24% found just once. The material sequenced was naive CD8+ T cells from blood, with Jurkat cell RNA spiked in. The receptor source for this set is a human donor in good health. Some libraries in this study had Jurkat cell RNA spiked in. The CDR3 runs from the conserved cysteine through the conserved F or W.

j_gene	v_gene	CDR3aa
TRBJ2-7	TRBV6-2/TRBV6-3	CASRPTSDYEQYF
TRBJ2-3	TRBV29-1	CSVELSNGDTQYF
TRBJ2-1	TRBV10-3	CAISNDNEQFF
TRBJ2-7	TRBV2	CASSEAPSGNYEQYF
TRBJ2-1	TRBV11-3	CASSLQHGNEQFF
TRBJ2-7	TRBV20-1	CSTSDGTGAYEQYF
TRBJ2-7	TRBV5-1	CASRSDTVEQYF
TRBJ2-7	TRBV11-2	CASSPTGPILHEQYF
TRBJ2-1	TRBV7-3	CASGKQGLYNEQFF
TRBJ1-5	TRBV5-1	CASSLVVVREPNQPQHF
TRBJ2-7	TRBV7-9	CASSPPDRQEQYF
TRBJ2-7	TRBV10-3	CAISEPRDVNYEQYF
TRBJ2-1	TRBV7-6	CASSSEVGTNEQFF
TRBJ2-3	TRBV12-3/TRBV12-4	CASVEDRLGTQYF
TRBJ2-7	TRBV7-9	CASSLGLAVAYEQYF
TRBJ2-7	TRBV6-1	CASSEYTGGSYEQYF
TRBJ2-7	TRBV18	CASSPGQDFYEQYF
TRBJ2-1	TRBV15	CATVLQTVRGGNEQFF
TRBJ1-1	TRBV7-6	CASSLAAGARAFF
TRBJ1-1	TRBV6-4	CASSASSEALF
TRBJ1-5	TRBV6-1	CASSKEWDRGMSNQPQHF
TRBJ1-5	TRBV19	CASSIGQGWGHQPQHF
TRBJ1-1	TRBV19	CASLWRTEAFF
TRBJ1-1	TRBV6-5	CASSYGRQGVTEAFF
TRBJ2-6	TRBV9	CASSASTVSGANVLTF
TRBJ1-3	TRBV7-8	CASSSGMGRGNTIYF
TRBJ2-7	TRBV9	CASSPWTGDVEQYF
TRBJ2-5	TRBV6-5	CASSYRGNYQETQYF
TRBJ2-6	TRBV12-3/TRBV12-4	CASSWNPRASGANVLTF
TRBJ2-7	TRBV11-2	CASSLHAREQYF
TRBJ2-3	TRBV5-1	CATTTDSEADTQYF
TRBJ2-7	TRBV6-6	CAVLQGAPGDEQYF
TRBJ1-4	TRBV29-1	CSVPLDQGELFF
TRBJ2-2	TRBV6-5	CAGSDYTGELFF
TRBJ2-7	TRBV7-9	CASSWGQGASEQYF
TRBJ2-7	TRBV20-1	CSAQNIPEGTYEQYF
TRBJ1-1	TRBV6-6	CASKEGPRNTEAFF
TRBJ1-1	TRBV7-3	CAKGPAEAFF
TRBJ2-3	TRBV7-9	CASSFSPGLDPWGTQYF
TRBJ2-7	TRBV25-1	CASSDPESSGPASYEQYF
TRBJ2-1	TRBV12-3/TRBV12-4	CASSSRGGAEGNEQFF
TRBJ1-1	TRBV12-3/TRBV12-4	CASSPTGGALDTEAFF
TRBJ1-6	TRBV27	CASSLRGLYSPLHF
TRBJ2-2	TRBV13	CASSQGVPGELFF
TRBJ2-4	TRBV7-2	CASSTPGGQGNIQYF
TRBJ2-3	TRBV28	CASSYLTGQGETDTQYF